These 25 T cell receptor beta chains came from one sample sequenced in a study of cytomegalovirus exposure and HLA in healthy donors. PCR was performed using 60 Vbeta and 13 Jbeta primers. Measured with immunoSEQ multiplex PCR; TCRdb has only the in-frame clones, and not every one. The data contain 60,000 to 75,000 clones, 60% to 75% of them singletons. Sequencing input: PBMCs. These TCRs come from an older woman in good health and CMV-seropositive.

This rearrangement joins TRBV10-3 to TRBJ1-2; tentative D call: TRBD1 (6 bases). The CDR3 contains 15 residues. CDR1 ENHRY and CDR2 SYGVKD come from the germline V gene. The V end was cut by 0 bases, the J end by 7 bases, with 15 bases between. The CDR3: CAISESTPTGSGYTF. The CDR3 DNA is TGTGCCATCAGTGAGTCAACTCCTACAGGGAGTGGCTACACCTTC.

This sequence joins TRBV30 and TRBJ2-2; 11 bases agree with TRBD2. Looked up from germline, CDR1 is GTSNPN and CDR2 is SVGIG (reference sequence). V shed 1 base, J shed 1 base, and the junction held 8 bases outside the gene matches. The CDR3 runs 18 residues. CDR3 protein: CAWSGWASGGLNTGELFF. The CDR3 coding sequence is TGTGCCTGGAGTGGATGGGCTAGCGGGGGGCTGAACACCGGGGAGCTGTTTTTT. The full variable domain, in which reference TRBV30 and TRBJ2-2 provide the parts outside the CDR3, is SQTIHQWPATLVQPVGSPLSLECTVEGTSNPNLYWYRQAAGRGLQLLFYSVGIGQISSEVPQNLSASRPQDRQFILSSKKLLLSDSGFYLCAWSGWASGGLNTGELFFGEGSRLTVL.

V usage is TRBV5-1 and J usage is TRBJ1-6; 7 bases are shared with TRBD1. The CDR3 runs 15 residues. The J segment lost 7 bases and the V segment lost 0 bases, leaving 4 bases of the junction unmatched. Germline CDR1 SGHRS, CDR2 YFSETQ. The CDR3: CASSLGGTANSPLHF. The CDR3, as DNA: TGCGCCAGCAGCTTGGGAGGGACAGCCAATTCACCCCTCCACTTT.

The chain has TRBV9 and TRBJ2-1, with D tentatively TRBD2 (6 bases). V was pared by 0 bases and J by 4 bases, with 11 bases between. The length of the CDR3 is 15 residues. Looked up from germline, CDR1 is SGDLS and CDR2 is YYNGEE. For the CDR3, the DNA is TGTGCCAGCAGCGTAGTGGAGGGGTGGTACAATGAGCAGTTCTTC. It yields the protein CASSVVEGWYNEQFF.

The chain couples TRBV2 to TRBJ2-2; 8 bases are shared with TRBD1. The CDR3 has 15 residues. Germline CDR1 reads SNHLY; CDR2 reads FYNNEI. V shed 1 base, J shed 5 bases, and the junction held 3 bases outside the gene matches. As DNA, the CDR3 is TGTGCCAGCAGTGAAGTCAGGGGGCGGACCGGGGAGCTGTTTTTT. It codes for CASSEVRGRTGELFF.

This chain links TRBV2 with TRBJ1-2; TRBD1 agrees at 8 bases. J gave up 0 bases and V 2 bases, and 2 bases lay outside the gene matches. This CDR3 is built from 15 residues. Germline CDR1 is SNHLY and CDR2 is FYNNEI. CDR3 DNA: TGTGCCAGCAGTGAACAGGGGGCAGCTAACTATGGCTACACCTTC. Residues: CASSEQGAANYGYTF.

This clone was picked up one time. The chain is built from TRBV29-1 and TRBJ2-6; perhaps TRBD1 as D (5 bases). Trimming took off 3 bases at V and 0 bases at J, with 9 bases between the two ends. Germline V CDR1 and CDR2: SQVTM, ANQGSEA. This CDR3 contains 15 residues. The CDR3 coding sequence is TGCAGCGTTGATACAGGCCTCTCTGGGGCCAACGTCCTGACTTTC. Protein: CSVDTGLSGANVLTF.

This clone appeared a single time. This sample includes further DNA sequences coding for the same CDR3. The chain's CDR3 is CAWSVLLKNYGYTF. In DNA form, the CDR3 reads TGTGCCTGGAGTGTTTTGTTAAAAAACTATGGCTACACCTTC. The V and J genes are TRBV30 and TRBJ1-2; D unresolved. Trimming stripped 0 bases from V and 2 bases from J, with 10 bases between. Germline assignment: CDR1 GTSNPN and CDR2 SVGIG (reference sequence). The CDR3 contains 14 residues.

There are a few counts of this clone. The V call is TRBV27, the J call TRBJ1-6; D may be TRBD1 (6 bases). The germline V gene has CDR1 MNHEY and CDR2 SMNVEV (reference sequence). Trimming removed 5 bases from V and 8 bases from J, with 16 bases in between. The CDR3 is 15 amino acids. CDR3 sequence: CASSAMDRTDSPLHF. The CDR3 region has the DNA TGTGCCAGCAGTGCCATGGACAGAACGGATTCACCCCTCCACTTT.

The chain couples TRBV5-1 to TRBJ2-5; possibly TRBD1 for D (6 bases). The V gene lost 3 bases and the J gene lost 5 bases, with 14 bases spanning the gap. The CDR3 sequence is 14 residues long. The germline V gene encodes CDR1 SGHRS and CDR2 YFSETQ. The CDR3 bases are TGCGCCAGCAGCTCAACAGGGTTGGTGGAGACCCAGTACTTC. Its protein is CASSSTGLVETQYF. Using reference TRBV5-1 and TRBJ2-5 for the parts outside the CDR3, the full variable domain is KAGVTQTPRYLIKTRGQQVTLSCSPISGHRSVSWYQQTPGQGLQFLFEYFSETQRNKGNFPGRFSGRQFSNSRSEMNVSTLELGDSALYLCASSSTGLVETQYFGPGTRLLVL.

The CDR3 DNA follows: TGCGCCAGCAGTTCTACAGGGGCCGACAATCAGCCCCAGCATTTT. Protein product: CASSSTGADNQPQHF. The gene calls are TRBV5-1 and TRBJ1-5; 7 nucleotides agree with TRBD1. Germline CDR1 reads SGHRS; CDR2 reads YFSETQ. V was clipped by 5 bases and J by 3 bases; unmatched bases: 8. CDR3 length: 15 residues.

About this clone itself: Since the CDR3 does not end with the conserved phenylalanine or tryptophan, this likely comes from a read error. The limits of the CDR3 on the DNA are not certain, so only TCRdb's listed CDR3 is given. CDR3 region: CAWAGQLNSPLQV. The genes are TRBV30 and TRBJ1-6; the table's D call of TRBD1 was not tested on the DNA. Per the germline V gene, CDR1 is GTSNPN and CDR2 is SVGIG (reference sequence). Ends included, the CDR3 has 13 residues.

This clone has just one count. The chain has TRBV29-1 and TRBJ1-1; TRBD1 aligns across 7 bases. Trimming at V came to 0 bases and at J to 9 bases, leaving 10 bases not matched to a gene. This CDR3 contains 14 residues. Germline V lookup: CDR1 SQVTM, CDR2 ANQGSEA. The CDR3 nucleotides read TGCAGCGTTGAAGAAACATTGGACAGGTCGAAAGCTTTCTTT. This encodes CSVEETLDRSKAFF.

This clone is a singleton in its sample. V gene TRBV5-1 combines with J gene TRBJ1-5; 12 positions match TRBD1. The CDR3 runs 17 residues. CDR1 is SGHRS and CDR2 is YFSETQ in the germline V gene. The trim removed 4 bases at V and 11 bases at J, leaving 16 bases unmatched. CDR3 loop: CASSLGQGAPPIEAQHF. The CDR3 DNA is TGCGCCAGCAGCCTGGGACAGGGGGCCCCCCCAATCGAGGCCCAGCATTTT.

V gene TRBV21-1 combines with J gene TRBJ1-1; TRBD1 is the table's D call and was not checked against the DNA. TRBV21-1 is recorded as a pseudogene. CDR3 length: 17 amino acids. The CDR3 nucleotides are TGTGCCAGCAGCAAAGTCCTCCCGACAGGGGAGAACACTGAAGCTTTCTTT. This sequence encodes CASSKVLPTGENTEAFF.

In DNA, the CDR3 is TGTGCCAGCAGTGAAATCCCTCTCGGGACACAAAATTCACCCCTCCACTTT. This encodes CASSEIPLGTQNSPLHF. The gene calls are TRBV2 and TRBJ1-6, with D maybe TRBD1 (6 bases). Germline CDR1 and CDR2: SNHLY and FYNNEI. This CDR3 comprises 17 residues. The V end lost 2 bases, the J end lost 7 bases, and 18 bases lay between the germline ends.

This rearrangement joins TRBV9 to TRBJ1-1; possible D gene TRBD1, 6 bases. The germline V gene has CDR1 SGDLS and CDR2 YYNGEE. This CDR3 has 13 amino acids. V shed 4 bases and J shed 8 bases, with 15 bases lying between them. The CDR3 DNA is TGTGCCAGCAGCACGGACAGTTATGGGGAAGCTTTCTTT. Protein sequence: CASSTDSYGEAFF.

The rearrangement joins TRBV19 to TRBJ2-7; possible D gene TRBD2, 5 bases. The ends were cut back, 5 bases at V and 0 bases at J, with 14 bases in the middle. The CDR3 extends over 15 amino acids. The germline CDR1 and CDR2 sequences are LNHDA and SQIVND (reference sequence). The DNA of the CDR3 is TGTGCCAGTAGTGCATCCTGGGAGAGCTCCTACGAGCAGTACTTC. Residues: CASSASWESSYEQYF. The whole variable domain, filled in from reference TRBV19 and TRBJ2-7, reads DGGITQSPKYLFRKEGQNVTLSCEQNLNHDAMYWYRQDPGQGLRLIYYSQIVNDFQKGDIAEGYSVSREKKESFPLTVTSAQKNPTAFYLCASSASWESSYEQYFGPGTRLTVT.

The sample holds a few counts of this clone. The CDR3 spells CASSTSGGLLETQYF. The CDR3 DNA reads TGTGCCAGCAGCACATCGGGGGGGTTATTGGAGACCCAGTACTTC. The chain carries TRBV7-3 and TRBJ2-5, with TRBD2 matching 8 bases. V was pared by 5 bases and J by 5 bases, with 10 bases of the junction left unmatched. Germline V gene lookup returns CDR1 SGHTA and CDR2 FQGTGA. The CDR3 is 15 amino acids. Full variable domain (missing parts from reference TRBV7-3 and TRBJ2-5): GAGVSQTPSNKVTEKGKYVELRCDPISGHTALYWYRQSLGQGPEFLIYFQGTGAADDSGLPNDRFFAVRPEGSVSTLKIQRTERGDSAVYLCASSTSGGLLETQYFGPGTRLLVL.

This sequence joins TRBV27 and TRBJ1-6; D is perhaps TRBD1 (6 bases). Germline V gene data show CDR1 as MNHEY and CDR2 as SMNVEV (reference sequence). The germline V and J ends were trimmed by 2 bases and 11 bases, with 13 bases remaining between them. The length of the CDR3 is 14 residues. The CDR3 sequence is CASSLEQGMAPLHF. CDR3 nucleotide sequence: TGTGCCAGCAGTTTAGAACAGGGTATGGCACCCCTCCACTTT.

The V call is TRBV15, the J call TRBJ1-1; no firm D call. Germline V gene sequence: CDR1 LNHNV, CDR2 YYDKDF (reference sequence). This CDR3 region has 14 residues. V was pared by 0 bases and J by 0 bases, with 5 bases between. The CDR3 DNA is TGTGCCACCAGCAGAGACAAATTGAACACTGAAGCTTTCTTT. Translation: CATSRDKLNTEAFF.

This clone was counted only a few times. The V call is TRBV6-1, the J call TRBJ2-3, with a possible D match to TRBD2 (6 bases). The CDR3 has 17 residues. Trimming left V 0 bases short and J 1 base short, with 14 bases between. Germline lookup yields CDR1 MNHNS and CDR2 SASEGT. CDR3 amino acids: CASSEAGGFERTDTQYF. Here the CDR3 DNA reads TGTGCCAGCAGTGAAGCAGGAGGGTTTGAGCGCACAGATACGCAGTATTTT.

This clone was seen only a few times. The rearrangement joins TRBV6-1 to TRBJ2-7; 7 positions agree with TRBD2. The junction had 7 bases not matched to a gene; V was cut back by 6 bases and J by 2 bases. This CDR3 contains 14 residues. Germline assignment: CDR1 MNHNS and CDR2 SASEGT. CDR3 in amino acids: CASRRDYPTYEQYF. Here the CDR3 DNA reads TGTGCCAGCAGGAGGGACTACCCAACCTACGAGCAGTACTTC.

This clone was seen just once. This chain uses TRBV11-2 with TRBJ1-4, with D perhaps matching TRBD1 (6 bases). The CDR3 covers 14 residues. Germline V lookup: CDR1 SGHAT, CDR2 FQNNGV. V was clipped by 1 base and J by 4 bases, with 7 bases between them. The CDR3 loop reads CASSLGQVNEKLFF. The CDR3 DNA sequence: TGTGCCAGCAGCTTAGGACAGGTTAATGAAAAACTGTTTTTT.

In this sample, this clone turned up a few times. Here the CDR3 reads CAIRDSLNEKLFF. The CDR3 DNA is TGTGCCATCAGAGACAGCCTTAATGAAAAACTGTTTTTT. The chain joins TRBV10-3 to TRBJ1-4; possibly TRBD1 for D (5 bases). The V end lost 6 bases, the J end lost 4 bases, and 9 bases lay between the germline ends. This CDR3 is 13 amino acids long. CDR1 is ENHRY, CDR2 SYGVKD, per germline.